These 25 T cell receptor beta chains share one sample of origin, sequenced in a study of blood T cell repertoires in COVID-19. Sequencing used immunoSEQ multiplex PCR; TCRdb keeps in-frame clones, though not all of them. The table lists around 250,000 clones, around 90% of them singletons. The sequenced sample was peripheral blood. The origin of the receptors is a woman in her thirties or forties who had recovered from COVID-19.

V is TRBV5-8 and J is TRBJ2-6; 10 bases agree with TRBD1. V shed 5 bases and J 4 bases; nucleotides not matched to a gene: 9. Germline V CDR1 and CDR2: SGHTS, YDEGEE. This CDR3 comprises 17 residues. The DNA of the CDR3 is TGTGCCAGCAGGACCTGGACAGGGGGATTCGGGGCCAACGTCCTGACTTTC. Protein sequence: CASRTWTGGFGANVLTF. Filled out from reference TRBV5-8 and TRBJ2-6, the complete variable domain reads EAGVTQSPTHLIKTRGQQATLRCSPISGHTSVYWYQQALGLGLQFLLWYDEGEERNRGNFPPRFSGRQFPNYSSELNVNALELEDSALYLCASRTWTGGFGANVLTFGAGSRLTVL.

V and J are TRBV5-1 and TRBJ1-3; no definite D call. Germline V lookup: CDR1 SGHRS, CDR2 YFSETQ. V lost 0 bases and J lost 2, with 12 bases in between. This CDR3 spans 16 amino acids. This chain's CDR3 is CASSLGGFMTGNTIYF. CDR3 DNA: TGCGCCAGCAGCTTGGGAGGGTTCATGACTGGAAACACCATATATTTT. Together with reference TRBV5-1 and TRBJ1-3, the CDR3 gives the full variable domain: KAGVTQTPRYLIKTRGQQVTLSCSPISGHRSVSWYQQTPGQGLQFLFEYFSETQRNKGNFPGRFSGRQFSNSRSEMNVSTLELGDSALYLCASSLGGFMTGNTIYFGEGSWLTVV.

The chain joins TRBV4-1 to TRBJ1-1; D call uncertain. Germline CDR1 is MGHRA and CDR2 is YSYEKL. The CDR3 consists of 13 residues. V gave up 3 bases and J gave up 8 bases, with 13 bases separating them. The CDR3 sequence: CASSQRVEFEAFF. CDR3 nucleotides: TGCGCCAGCAGCCAGAGGGTTGAGTTCGAAGCTTTCTTT.

This clone has only one observation. The chain couples TRBV9 to TRBJ1-2; 9 nucleotides line up with TRBD1. Unmatched junction bases numbered 8, after V lost 4 bases and J lost 1 base. CDR3 size: 16 residues. Germline V gene data show CDR1 as SGDLS and CDR2 as YYNGEE. CDR3 DNA: TGTGCCAGCAGCTACCCCGGGACAGGGAGTAACTATGGCTACACCTTC. It codes for CASSYPGTGSNYGYTF.

The chain links TRBV11-2 to TRBJ1-1, with 8 bases identical to TRBD1. The germline V gene has CDR1 SGHAT and CDR2 FQNNGV. The CDR3 has 13 amino acids. V lost 4 bases, J lost 7 bases, and 5 bases stayed unmatched. The CDR3 nucleotides are TGTGCCAGCAGCTCAGGACAGGGTAATGAAGCTTTCTTT. It codes for CASSSGQGNEAFF. The full variable domain, with the rest looked up from reference TRBV11-2 and TRBJ1-1, is EAGVAQSPRYKIIEKRQSVAFWCNPISGHATLYWYQQILGQGPKLLIQFQNNGVVDDSQLPKDRFSAERLKGVDSTLKIQPAKLEDSAVYLCASSSGQGNEAFFGQGTRLTVV.

CDR3: CAWTPTGTGHGYTF. The DNA of the CDR3 is TGTGCCTGGACCCCGACCGGGACAGGCCATGGCTACACCTTC. This sequence joins TRBV30 and TRBJ1-2; 8 bases line up with TRBD1. CDR3 length: 14 residues. Germline V CDR1 and CDR2: GTSNPN, SVGIG (reference sequence). The ends lost 4 bases at V and 6 bases at J; junction bases unmatched: 10.

The chain employs TRBV9 and TRBJ2-5; D gene ambiguous. This CDR3 spans 14 amino acids. Trimming pared 1 base from V and 2 bases from J, leaving 9 bases between. Germline-derived CDR1 and CDR2 are SGDLS and YYNGEE. The CDR3 DNA reads as TGTGCCAGCAGCGTATCGCTGACTCAAGAGACCCAGTACTTC. Amino acid sequence: CASSVSLTQETQYF.

The chain combines TRBV9 with TRBJ1-2, with D tentatively TRBD1 (6 bases). This CDR3 comprises 14 residues. The V end was cut by 3 bases, the J end by 8 bases, with 17 bases between. CDR1 is SGDLS and CDR2 is YYNGEE in the germline V gene. CDR3 nucleotide sequence: TGTGCCAGCAGCGCGCCGACACCAGGGGAGGGCTACACCTTC. Its translation is CASSAPTPGEGYTF. Using reference TRBV9 and TRBJ1-2 for the parts outside the CDR3, the full variable domain is DSGVTQTPKHLITATGQRVTLRCSPRSGDLSVYWYQQSLDQGLQFLIQYYNGEERAKGNILERFSAQQFPDLHSELNLSSLELGDSALYFCASSAPTPGEGYTFGSGTRLTVV.

The chain joins TRBV10-2 to TRBJ2-7; D call uncertain. The germline CDR1 and CDR2 sequences are WSHSY and SAAADI. This CDR3 has 10 residues. Trimming stripped 4 bases from V and 5 bases from J, with 3 bases between. As DNA, the CDR3 is TGCGCCAGCAGTGCGGACGAGCAGTACTTC. It yields the protein CASSADEQYF.

The V and J genes are TRBV15 and TRBJ2-3, with TRBD2 identical over 11 bases. CDR3 size: 16 residues. Germline loops: CDR1 LNHNV, CDR2 YYDKDF (reference sequence). The V and J ends lost 5 bases and 4 bases, in that order; junction bases with no gene match: 8. The CDR3 nucleotides are TGTGCCACCAGCCCACGCCTAGCGGGGGGAGCAGATACGCAGTATTTT. It codes for CATSPRLAGGADTQYF.

V usage is TRBV2 and J usage is TRBJ2-7; 8 bases map to TRBD1. The CDR3 contains 14 residues. V shed 1 base, J shed 5 bases, and the junction held 4 bases outside the gene matches. Germline loops: CDR1 SNHLY, CDR2 FYNNEI. CDR3 protein: CASSEGTGWNEQYF. The CDR3 region has the DNA TGTGCCAGCAGTGAAGGGACAGGGTGGAACGAGCAGTACTTC.

The V gene is TRBV29-1, the J gene TRBJ2-7; D possibly corresponds to TRBD1 (5 bases). CDR3 length: 14 residues. V dropped 3 bases and J dropped 1 base, with 13 bases sitting between them. Germline CDR1 and CDR2: SQVTM and ANQGSEA. CDR3 nucleotides: TGCAGCGTTGAGCTCCAGGGTGATTCCTACGAGCAGTACTTC. This encodes CSVELQGDSYEQYF.

The J gene is TRBJ2-2, the V gene TRBV7-9, with 11 bases identical to TRBD2. Looked up from germline, CDR1 is SEHNR and CDR2 is FQNEAQ (reference sequence). J lost 2 bases, V lost 10 bases, and 9 bases had no gene match. CDR3 length equals 16 residues. The chain's CDR3 is CATGTSGPVNTGELFF. In nucleotides, the CDR3 is TGTGCCACCGGGACTAGCGGACCGGTCAACACCGGGGAGCTGTTTTTT.

Written as DNA, the CDR3 is TGTGCCTTTGACAGGGGTGCAGATACGCAGTATTTT. As protein: CAFDRGADTQYF. The chain has TRBV30 and TRBJ2-3; 8 bases are shared with TRBD1. This CDR3 is 12 amino acids long. The germline V gene encodes CDR1 GTSNPN and CDR2 SVGIG (reference sequence). The J segment lost 4 bases and the V segment lost 7 bases, leaving 4 bases of the junction unmatched.

The rearrangement joins TRBV4-2 to TRBJ1-6, with TRBD1 identical over 8 bases. This CDR3 is 17 amino acids long. With 0 bases clipped from V and 7 bases from J, the junction kept 8 bases outside the gene matches. CDR1 is LGHNA and CDR2 is YNFKEQ in the germline V gene. The CDR3 nucleotides are TGTGCCAGCAGCCAAGATCACCCAGGGGGCGGGAATTCACCCCTCCACTTT. It is translated as CASSQDHPGGGNSPLHF.

The chain recombines TRBV30 with TRBJ2-1, with TRBD2 identical over 8 bases. The CDR3 spans 14 residues. The germline V gene encodes CDR1 GTSNPN and CDR2 SVGIG (reference sequence). V trimming: 3 bases; J trimming: 10 bases; junction bases outside the gene matches: 11. CDR3 DNA sequence: TGTGCCTGGAGCGATACTAGCGGAGGGTGGGAGCAGTTCTTC. It translates to CAWSDTSGGWEQFF.

This clone was picked up one time. The V gene is TRBV5-1, the J gene TRBJ2-2; 11 positions agree with TRBD2. Germline assignment: CDR1 SGHRS and CDR2 YFSETQ. V shed 5 bases, J shed 4 bases, and the junction held 13 bases outside the gene matches. This CDR3 spans 18 amino acids. The CDR3 DNA sequence: TGCGCCAGCAGAGAGGGTAGCGGGAGGGCCGATGTCACCGGGGAGCTGTTTTTT. As protein: CASREGSGRADVTGELFF. Full variable domain (remainder filled in from reference TRBV5-1 and TRBJ2-2): KAGVTQTPRYLIKTRGQQVTLSCSPISGHRSVSWYQQTPGQGLQFLFEYFSETQRNKGNFPGRFSGRQFSNSRSEMNVSTLELGDSALYLCASREGSGRADVTGELFFGEGSRLTVL.

The V gene is TRBV6-2 or TRBV6-3, the J gene TRBJ2-2; 10 bases map to TRBD2. CDR3 length: 16 residues. The trim removed 5 bases at V and 1 base at J, leaving 4 bases unmatched. Germline CDR1 is MNHEY and CDR2 is SVGEGT. The CDR3 DNA reads TGTGCCAGCAGTAACGGACTAGCGGAGAACACCGGGGAGCTGTTTTTT. Translation gives CASSNGLAENTGELFF.

The chain recombines TRBV10-3 with TRBJ2-7; weak D call: TRBD2 (6 bases). Per the germline V gene, CDR1 is ENHRY and CDR2 is SYGVKD. The CDR3 runs 14 residues. V was clipped by 4 bases and J by 6 bases, with 16 bases between them. The CDR3 nucleotides read TGTGCCATCAGTGTCGAGTCATGGGGAGGCGAGCAGTACTTC. Translation gives CAISVESWGGEQYF.

The V gene is TRBV27, the J gene TRBJ2-1, with TRBD2 as a possible D gene (6 bases). The CDR3 consists of 13 residues. The germline gives CDR1 MNHEY, CDR2 SMNVEV (reference sequence). Deletions cut 8 bases from V and 6 bases from J, with 14 bases between. The DNA for the CDR3 is TGTGCCAGCGGGGAATGGAGGGGCAATGAGCAGTTCTTC. It translates to CASGEWRGNEQFF.

This chain uses TRBV5-5 with TRBJ1-1; D is possibly TRBD1 (6 bases). There are 15 residues in the CDR3. Per the germline V gene, CDR1 is SGHKS and CDR2 is YYEKEE (reference sequence). Trimming cost V 4 bases and J 2 bases, with 15 bases left between them. The CDR3 sequence is CASSPQGRGNTEAFF. The CDR3 DNA sequence: TGTGCCAGCAGCCCCCAGGGGCGCGGTAACACTGAAGCTTTCTTT.

The chain uses TRBV4-1 and TRBJ1-1; 9 positions agree with TRBD1. Germline CDR1 and CDR2: MGHRA and YSYEKL. The CDR3 contains 17 residues. V gave up 0 bases and J gave up 4 bases; unmatched junction bases: 9. In DNA, the CDR3 is TGCGCCAGCAGCCAAGATCTCATAGGACAGGGGTTCACTGAAGCTTTCTTT. It encodes CASSQDLIGQGFTEAFF.

The genes are TRBV27 and TRBJ2-2; 12 positions agree with TRBD2. Trimming took 10 bases from V and 4 from J; bases not matched to a gene: 7. This CDR3 spans 15 amino acids. From germline, CDR1 is MNHEY and CDR2 SMNVEV (reference sequence). Written as DNA, the CDR3 is TGTGCCACAGGGTCACTAGCGGGAGGCACCGGGGAGCTGTTTTTT. Protein: CATGSLAGGTGELFF.

Notes on this clone: Other DNA sequences within the sample encode an identical CDR3. The rearrangement uses TRBV9 and TRBJ2-3; 10 nucleotides align to TRBD2. The CDR3 has 15 residues. CDR1 is SGDLS, CDR2 YYNGEE, per germline. Trimming at V came to 4 bases and at J to 1 base, leaving 3 bases not matched to a gene. The CDR3 coding sequence is TGTGCCAGCAGCACCGGACTAGCGGGCACAGATACGCAGTATTTT. Its protein product is CASSTGLAGTDTQYF.

The CDR3 is CASSLRTSGSGDTQYF. CDR3 in DNA: TGTGCCAGCAGCTTAAGGACTAGCGGGAGTGGAGATACGCAGTATTTT. The rearrangement links TRBV7-3 to TRBJ2-3; TRBD2 aligns across 13 bases. Losses at the gene ends were 1 base for V and 5 bases for J; bases not matched to a gene: 3. The CDR3 is 16 amino acids. Germline V gene data show CDR1 as SGHTA and CDR2 as FQGTGA.